These T cell receptor beta chains were read from a single sample in a study of identical twins' blood T cells. TCRdb passed the 5' RACE reads through MiXCR, listing each CDR3 protein once. The sample records roughly 380,000 distinct CDR3 sequences, around 30% being singletons. The sample consisted of PBMCs. These receptors all come from a woman between 18 and 50 years old in good health. CDR3s include the opening cysteine and the closing phenylalanine or tryptophan. Fields, in order: V gene, CDR3 length, J gene, clone size, D gene, CDR3 DNA, CDR3 protein. The D gene is left open where the match is weak. A clone size is listed for some rows: how often the clone was seen (once, few, many), or a class if it is expanded.

>TRBV20-1|12|TRBJ2-1|many|.
TGCAGTGCTCACGGACTTTACAATGAGCAGTTCTTC
CSAHGLYNEQFF
>TRBV9|15|TRBJ1-3|.|.
TGTGCCAGCAGCAGGGACGCCGGCTCTGGAAACACCATATATTTT
CASSRDAGSGNTIYF
>TRBV4-1|18|TRBJ2-1|.|TRBD2
TGCGCCAGCAGCCAAGAAGTAGCGGGAGGGCCTCGGGGTTATGAGCAGTTCTTC
CASSQEVAGGPRGYEQFF
>TRBV4-2|15|TRBJ2-1|few|TRBD2
TGTGCCAGCAGCCCCATTGTTGCGGGGGGAAATGAGCAGTTCTTC
CASSPIVAGGNEQFF
>TRBV20-1|14|TRBJ1-1|few|.
TGCAGTGCTAGAGTGTCACCTAGGAACACTGAAGCTTTCTTT
CSARVSPRNTEAFF
>TRBV9|13|TRBJ1-2|few|.
TGTGCCAGCAGCGTAGGCCCGGGGGATGGCTACACCTTC
CASSVGPGDGYTF
>TRBV7-2|14|TRBJ2-3|few|.
TGTGCCAGCAGACCTGGAGGGCTTCTAGATACGCAGTATTTT
CASRPGGLLDTQYF
>TRBV2|12|TRBJ2-3|many|.
TGTGCCAGCAGGACAAACACAGATACGCAGTATTTT
CASRTNTDTQYF
>TRBV20-1|14|TRBJ1-6|.|.
TGCAGTGCTAGAGGTACAGGTCGGAATTCACCCCTCCACTTT
CSARGTGRNSPLHF
>TRBV20-1|12|TRBJ2-3|.|.
TGCAGTGCTAGATCGTCGGCAGATACGCAGTATTTT
CSARSSADTQYF
>TRBV7-8|12|TRBJ1-5|.|.
TGTGCCAGCAGCTCCAATACCGGGCCCCAGCATTTT
CASSSNTGPQHF
>TRBV11-2|11|TRBJ1-2|.|.
TGTGCCAGCAGCTTACTTACGGACCGCTTATTC
CASSLLTDRLF
>TRBV20-1|13|TRBJ2-7|.|.
TGCAGTGCTAGAGCCGGAACCGTGGGTGAGCAGTACTTC
CSARAGTVGEQYF
>TRBV5-1|14|TRBJ1-2|few|TRBD1
TGCGCCAGCAGCTTACTCGGGACAGGAGATCGCTACACCTTC
CASSLLGTGDRYTF
>TRBV29-1|13|TRBJ1-5|many|.
TGCAGCGTCTGGGGGGGGGACAATCAGCCCCAGCATTTT
CSVWGGDNQPQHF
>TRBV7-9|14|TRBJ1-1|.|.
TGTGCCAGCAGCTTAGACGGGGAAATCACTGAAGCTTTCTTT
CASSLDGEITEAFF
>TRBV28|17|TRBJ2-1|few|TRBD2
TGTGCCAGCAACCTACTAGCGGGAGGGAGGTCCTACAATGAGCAGTTCTTC
CASNLLAGGRSYNEQFF
>TRBV5-5|13|TRBJ1-1|.|.
TGTGCCAGCAGCTTGGAATGGGCCACTGAAGCTTTCTTT
CASSLEWATEAFF
>TRBV3-1|18|TRBJ1-6|.|TRBD1
TGTGCCAGCAGCGACAGGGGGTCAGGTTACTCCTATAATTCACCCCTCCACTTT
CASSDRGSGYSYNSPLHF
>TRBV19|15|TRBJ1-2|few|TRBD1
TGTGCCAGTAGTAGCCGGGACAGGGGTGTCTATGGCTACACCTTC
CASSSRDRGVYGYTF
>TRBV6-5|13|TRBJ2-2|many|.
TGTGCCAGCAGACAGAGAAACACCGGGGAGCTGTTTTTT
CASRQRNTGELFF
>TRBV5-1|12|TRBJ1-2|many|.
TGCGCCAGCAGCTCCCGGGACACGGGCTACACCTTC
CASSSRDTGYTF
>TRBV10-3|13|TRBJ1-3|few|.
TGTGCCATCAGCGAGAACTCTGGAAACACCATATATTTT
CAISENSGNTIYF
>TRBV2|16|TRBJ1-1|few|.
TGTGCCAGCAGTGAAGCGAGGCTCTCTCGAGGCTCTGAAGCTTTCTTT
CASSEARLSRGSEAFF
>TRBV9|17|TRBJ2-2|.|.
TGTGCCAGCAGCGATCTCAGCGGTCCAGCTGACACCGGGGAGCTGTTTTTT
CASSDLSGPADTGELFF
>TRBV7-7|12|TRBJ1-2|.|.
TGTGCTAGCAGACCGCTTAAAGGGGGCTACACCTTC
CASRPLKGGYTF
>TRBV13|13|TRBJ2-1|.|.
TGTGCCAGCAGCGGAGGGGATAACAATGAGCAGTTCTTC
CASSGGDNNEQFF
>TRBV7-8|14|TRBJ1-2|many|TRBD1
TGTGCCAGCAGCTTAGTCCGGGACAGCAATGGCTACACCTTC
CASSLVRDSNGYTF
>TRBV4-2|14|TRBJ2-7|.|TRBD2
TGTGCCAGCAGCCAAGATTCGGGACTAGCATGGCAGTACTTC
CASSQDSGLAWQYF
>TRBV7-9|14|TRBJ1-2|.|.
TGTGCCAGCAGCTTCCGGGAATCGGTTCGGGGCTACACCTTC
CASSFRESVRGYTF
>TRBV5-1|12|TRBJ1-1|.|.
TGCGCCAGCAGAGAGAAACCCACTGAAGCTTTCTTT
CASREKPTEAFF
>TRBV6-1|14|TRBJ1-1|.|.
TGTGCCAGCAGTGAGGTAGGGCTAAACACTGAAGCTTTCTTT
CASSEVGLNTEAFF
>TRBV20-1|15|TRBJ1-1|.|.
TGCAGTGCTAGAGGCCCCGGCACACCGAGCACTGAAGCTTTCTTT
CSARGPGTPSTEAFF
>TRBV2|15|TRBJ2-2|.|TRBD1
TGTGCCAGCACGCCGGACAGGAGATCCACCGGGGAGCTGTTTTTT
CASTPDRRSTGELFF
>TRBV20-1|15|TRBJ2-3|.|TRBD2
TGCAGTGCTAGTCTCGGACTAGCGGGCACAGATACGCAGTATTTT
CSASLGLAGTDTQYF
>TRBV29-1|12|TRBJ1-1|many|TRBD1
TGCAGCTCCCAGAGGGGGACAGAGGAGGCTTTCTTT
CSSQRGTEEAFF
>TRBV3-1|16|TRBJ2-2|.|TRBD2
TGTGCCAGCAGCCAAGTGTGGCGGGAGGGCGCCGGGGAGCTGTTTTTT
CASSQVWREGAGELFF
>TRBV27|13|TRBJ1-1|.|TRBD1
TGTGCCAGCAAAACAGGGGGAAACACTGAAGCTTTCTTT
CASKTGGNTEAFF
>TRBV6-6|14|TRBJ1-2|.|TRBD1
TGTGCCAGCAGTCCCTGGACAGGGGAGAGAGGCTACACCTTC
CASSPWTGERGYTF
>TRBV27|15|TRBJ2-2|few|TRBD2
TGTGCCAGCAGTGGTAGCGGGAGGCACACCGGGGAGCTGTTTTTT
CASSGSGRHTGELFF
>TRBV5-1|13|TRBJ2-1|few|TRBD2
TGCGCCAGCAGCTTGGGGACTAGCGGGGCCCAGTTCTTC
CASSLGTSGAQFF
>TRBV7-9|16|TRBJ2-7|once|TRBD2
TGTGCCAGCAGTTTTGGTGGAGCGGGAAGGTACAGCGAGCAGTACTTC
CASSFGGAGRYSEQYF
>TRBV7-9|14|TRBJ1-2|.|TRBD1
TGTGCCAGCAGCTTAACGGGACAGAACTATGGCTACACCTTC
CASSLTGQNYGYTF
>TRBV20-1|14|TRBJ2-3|few|TRBD1
TGCAGTGCTAGGCGTCAGGGGGCAATGGATACGCAGTATTTT
CSARRQGAMDTQYF
>TRBV12-3/TRBV12-4|16|TRBJ2-1|.|.
TGTGCCAGCAGTTCCAGGTGGACTGGTTTTCAGGGTGAGCAGTTCTTC
CASSSRWTGFQGEQFF
>TRBV10-3|16|TRBJ1-5|few|.
TGTGCCATCAGTGACAGGGCGGACGGTAAAAATCAGCCCCAGCATTTT
CAISDRADGKNQPQHF
>TRBV20-1|13|TRBJ1-1|.|TRBD1
TGCAGTGCCCCGGGACAGTTTGACGCTGAAGCTTTCTTT
CSAPGQFDAEAFF
>TRBV5-4|15|TRBJ2-1|few|TRBD2
TGTGCCAGCAGCTTGTCTAGCGGGACTTACAATGAGCAGTTCTTC
CASSLSSGTYNEQFF
>TRBV9|15|TRBJ1-1|few|.
TGTGCCAGCAGCGTAGTCGGGACACTGAACACTGAAGCTTTCTTT
CASSVVGTLNTEAFF
>TRBV29-1|15|TRBJ2-1|.|.
TGCAGCGTTGATCGTGACCAAAGCTCCTACAATGAGCAGTTCTTC
CSVDRDQSSYNEQFF
>TRBV27|13|TRBJ1-5|many|.
TGTGCCAGCACGGGCTCTTGGGGTCAGCCCCAGCATTTT
CASTGSWGQPQHF
>TRBV18|13|TRBJ1-2|.|.
TGTGCCAGCTCACCCCAGGGCATCAGCGGCTACACCTTC
CASSPQGISGYTF
>TRBV5-1|16|TRBJ2-2|.|.
TGCGCCAGCAGCTTGGCCCAACAGTCAAACACCGGGGAGCTGTTTTTT
CASSLAQQSNTGELFF
>TRBV20-1|14|TRBJ2-1|.|TRBD2
TGCAGTGCAATAGCGGGAGGTTCCTACAATGATCAGTTCTTC
CSAIAGGSYNDQFF
>TRBV4-2|13|TRBJ2-5|.|.
TGTGCCAGCAGCCAAGATTGGGGAGAGACCCAGTACTTC
CASSQDWGETQYF